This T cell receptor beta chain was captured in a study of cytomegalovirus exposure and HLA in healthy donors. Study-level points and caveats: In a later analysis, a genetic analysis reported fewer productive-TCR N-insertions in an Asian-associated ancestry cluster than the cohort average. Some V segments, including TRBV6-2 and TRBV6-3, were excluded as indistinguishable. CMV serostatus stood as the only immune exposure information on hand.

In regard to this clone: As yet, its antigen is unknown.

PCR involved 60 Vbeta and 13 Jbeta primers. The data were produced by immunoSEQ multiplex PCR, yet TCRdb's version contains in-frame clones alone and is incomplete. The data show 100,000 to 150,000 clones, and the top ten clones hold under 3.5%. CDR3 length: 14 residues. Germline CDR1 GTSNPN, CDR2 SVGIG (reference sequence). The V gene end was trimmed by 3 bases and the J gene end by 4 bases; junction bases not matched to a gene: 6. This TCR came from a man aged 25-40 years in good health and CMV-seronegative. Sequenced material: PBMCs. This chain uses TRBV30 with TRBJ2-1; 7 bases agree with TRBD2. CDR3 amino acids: CAWRAKRGYNEQFF. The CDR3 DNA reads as TGTGCCTGGAGGGCTAAGCGGGGTTACAATGAGCAGTTCTTC.